The 9 T cell receptor beta chains given below trace back to one sample, sequenced in a study of cytomegalovirus exposure and HLA in healthy donors (dated by TCRdb to the late 2010s). The library was obtained by the immunoSEQ multiplex PCR assay. The multiplex PCR relied on a mix of 60 forward primers for TCR Vbeta segments and 13 reverse primers for TCR Jbeta segments. TCRdb stores this immuneACCESS table with in-frame sequences only. Part of the clones is absent; in the studies checked, under half of the shortfall reflects unresolved V genes, and no reason is known for the rest. The sample table records some 160,000 clones; around 83% of these occur just once. Just over 2.5% of the sample goes to the ten largest clones. Sequenced: PBMCs. Receptors originate from a man aged 25 to 45 in good health and CMV-seropositive.

The chain links TRBV12-5 to TRBJ1-5, with D uncertain. V lost 4 bases, J lost 7 bases, and 8 bases lay in between. This CDR3 contains 12 residues. Germline loops: CDR1 LGHNT, CDR2 FRNRAP. CDR3 bases: TGTGCTAGTGGTTACCCGGGGCAGCCCCAGCATTTT. Translated, it gives CASGYPGQPQHF.

The rearrangement links TRBV9 to TRBJ2-1, with a possible D match to TRBD2 (6 bases). This CDR3 contains 15 residues. The V gene lost 1 base and the J gene lost 3 bases, with 11 bases spanning the gap. In germline, CDR1 is SGDLS, CDR2 YYNGEE. CDR3 amino acids: CASSVIGGNYNEQFF. As DNA, the CDR3 is TGTGCCAGCAGCGTAATCGGCGGGAACTACAATGAGCAGTTCTTC.

There are a few counts of this clone. The chain combines TRBV5-1 with TRBJ2-3; tentatively, D is TRBD1 (5 bases). Trimming removed 0 bases at V and 6 bases at J, with 5 bases between. The CDR3 is made up of 12 amino acids. Germline V gives CDR1 SGHRS, CDR2 YFSETQ. Written as DNA, the CDR3 is TGCGCCAGCAGCTTGGAGGGGGATACGCAGTATTTT. Its protein product is CASSLEGDTQYF.

This chain links TRBV7-3 with TRBJ2-1, with D perhaps matching TRBD1 (5 bases). Trimming removed 5 bases from V and 5 bases from J, with 13 bases in between. This CDR3 spans 14 amino acids. Germline loops: CDR1 SGHTA, CDR2 FQGTGA. The CDR3 protein is CASSAQGMDNEQFF. The CDR3 DNA reads as TGTGCCAGCAGCGCCCAGGGAATGGACAATGAGCAGTTCTTC. The complete variable domain, with remaining parts taken from reference TRBV7-3 and TRBJ2-1, reads GAGVSQTPSNKVTEKGKYVELRCDPISGHTALYWYRQSLGQGPEFLIYFQGTGAADDSGLPNDRFFAVRPEGSVSTLKIQRTERGDSAVYLCASSAQGMDNEQFFGPGTRLTVL.

The gene calls are TRBV7-9 and TRBJ2-3; possible D gene TRBD2, 6 bases. This CDR3 has 14 amino acids. Trimming took off 4 bases at V and 6 bases at J, with 14 bases between the two ends. Per the germline V gene, CDR1 is SEHNR and CDR2 is FQNEAQ (reference sequence). The CDR3 coding sequence is TGTGCCAGCAGCTCGGACTGGAGGGTCGATACGCAGTATTTT. Its protein is CASSSDWRVDTQYF.

The chain combines TRBV7-2 with TRBJ2-7; 9 bases map to TRBD2. Germline V CDR1 and CDR2: SGHTA, FQGNSA. With 4 bases clipped from V and 6 bases from J, the junction kept 7 bases outside the gene matches. This CDR3 is built from 14 residues. CDR3 in DNA: TGTGCCAGCAGCTACCTAGCGGGACCCAGCGAGCAGTACTTC. Translated: CASSYLAGPSEQYF.

This clone appeared once. The rearrangement uses TRBV11-2 and TRBJ2-3; a weak D match, TRBD2 (7 bases). V was cut by 1 base and J by 3 bases, with 14 bases left in between. From germline, CDR1 is SGHAT and CDR2 FQNNGV. The CDR3 has 16 amino acids. As DNA, the CDR3 is TGTGCCAGCAGCTTAGCCCGGGGGGCTGCGACAGATACGCAGTATTTT. Its protein is CASSLARGAATDTQYF.

The V call is TRBV5-1, the J call TRBJ2-5, with 7 bases lining up with TRBD1. Germline V gene sequence: CDR1 SGHRS, CDR2 YFSETQ. V was clipped by 4 bases and J by 4 bases; unmatched bases: 10. This CDR3 is 15 amino acids long. The CDR3 reads CASSRNRGFVETQYF. In nucleotides, the CDR3 is TGCGCCAGCAGCCGAAACAGGGGATTTGTAGAGACCCAGTACTTC.

This chain links TRBV7-9 with TRBJ2-7; 10 nucleotides line up with TRBD2. Trimming cost V 1 base and J 5 bases; bases outside gene matches: 5. The CDR3 is 15 residues long. The germline V gene encodes CDR1 SEHNR and CDR2 FQNEAQ (reference sequence). CDR3 region: CASSLGLAGVHEQYV. The CDR3 coding sequence is TGTGCCAGCAGCTTAGGCCTAGCGGGAGTTCACGAGCAGTACGTC.